These 18 T cell receptor beta chains share one sample of origin, sequenced in a study of Graves' ophthalmopathy and Graves' hyperthyroidism (dated by TCRdb to 2017 to 2018). TCRdb lists the instrument as Illumina HiSeq 2000. For repertoire sequencing, the TCR beta CDR3 regions were amplified from RNA transcripts. The first round was an RT-PCR using HTBI primers with the Qiagen OneStep RT-PCR kit, and this first round was followed by a second-round multiplex PCR, then size selection and purification. Clones were called with MiXCR by TCRdb after fastp trimmed the public reads at Q25, and only in-frame beta chains were retained. Under each unique CDR3 protein, matching rows form one entry showing the most common genes and DNA. The sample table holds about 210,000 distinct CDR3 sequences, of which roughly 27% were seen once. The ten most abundant clones make up 8.5% to 9.5% of the sample. The sequenced material came from peripheral blood. These TCRs come from a man aged 45-65 years with Graves' ophthalmopathy. Donor details come from another sample of the same person, matched by shared clones.

This clonotype was seen repeatedly, ten times or more. V and J are TRBV28 and TRBJ2-2; D unresolved. Germline CDR1 is MDHEN and CDR2 is SYDVKM. The CDR3 extends over 13 amino acids. The germline V and J ends were trimmed by 2 bases and 1 base, with 2 bases remaining between them. Written as DNA, the CDR3 is TGTGCCAGCAGTTTACTGAACACCGGGGAGCTGTTTTTT. Its translation: CASSLLNTGELFF.

This clonotype was detected ten times or more. The chain combines TRBV20-1 with TRBJ1-1, with D possibly matching TRBD1 (5 bases). The CDR3 contains 15 residues. The germline gives CDR1 DFQATT, CDR2 SNEGSKA (reference sequence). The ends were cut back, 5 bases at V and 8 bases at J, with 24 bases in the middle. CDR3 bases: TGCAGTGCTGAGAGAGGGGTTACGCGCCAAGGGGAAGCTTTCTTT. Translated, it gives CSAERGVTRQGEAFF.

This clonotype was counted a few times. The chain links TRBV7-8 to TRBJ2-7, with D unresolved. V was pared by 0 bases and J by 1 base, with 13 bases between. The CDR3 has 16 residues. Germline V lookup: CDR1 SGHVS, CDR2 FQNEAQ. The CDR3 sequence is CASSLAAYGASYEQYF. As DNA, the CDR3 is TGTGCCAGCAGCTTAGCCGCCTACGGAGCATCCTACGAGCAGTACTTC.

This clonotype was seen ten or more times. The V call is TRBV29-1, the J call TRBJ1-2; TRBD1 matches at 9 bases. V lost 5 bases and J lost 7; bases outside the gene matches: 2. CDR1 and CDR2 (germline): SQVTM, ANQGSEA. The CDR3 contains 11 residues. The CDR3 spells CSVLGQGGYTF. The CDR3, as DNA: TGCAGCGTTTTGGGACAGGGTGGCTACACCTTC.

V usage is TRBV29-1 and J usage is TRBJ1-1, with 7 bases identical to TRBD1. The junction had 10 bases not matched to a gene; V was cut back by 6 bases and J by 6 bases. CDR1 and CDR2 (germline): SQVTM, ANQGSEA. This CDR3 region has 13 residues. The CDR3 here is CSVATGDGPEAFF. CDR3 DNA sequence: TGCAGCGTAGCCACAGGGGATGGCCCTGAAGCTTTCTTT.

Ten or more counts support this clonotype. The chain is built from TRBV30 and TRBJ1-2, with D uncertain. Looked up from germline, CDR1 is GTSNPN and CDR2 is SVGIG (reference sequence). The CDR3 loop spans 13 amino acids. V lost 0 bases, J lost 4 bases, and 9 bases lay in between. The CDR3 DNA is TGTGCCTGGAGTGTACGAGGGTCCTATGGCTACACCTTC. Protein sequence: CAWSVRGSYGYTF.

The V call is TRBV6-2 or TRBV6-3, the J call TRBJ2-4; D could derive from TRBD1 or TRBD2 (5 bases each). Germline loops: CDR1 MNHEY, CDR2 SVGEGT. This CDR3 is 15 amino acids long. Trimming left V 5 bases short and J 0 bases short, with 11 bases between. CDR3 in DNA: TGTGCCAGCAGTAAAACCGGGACAGCCAAAAACATTCAGTACTTC. This encodes CASSKTGTAKNIQYF.

The rearrangement joins TRBV15 to TRBJ2-7; tentatively, D is TRBD2 (6 bases). CDR1 LNHNV and CDR2 YYDKDF come from the germline V gene (reference sequence). The CDR3 runs to 14 residues. V was shortened by 3 bases and J by 3 bases, with 12 bases between the two germline ends. This CDR3 reads CATSRGSGNYEQYF. For the CDR3, the DNA is TGTGCCACCAGCAGGGGTAGCGGAAACTACGAGCAGTACTTC.

The chain combines TRBV19 with TRBJ2-5; TRBD1 matches 9 bases. This CDR3 comprises 16 residues. Germline lookup yields CDR1 LNHDA and CDR2 SQIVND (reference sequence). Trimming at V came to 4 bases and at J to 6 bases, leaving 12 bases not matched to a gene. CDR3 DNA sequence: TGTGCCAGTAGTACGGAGGGACAGGGTTTCAGAAAGACCCAGTACTTC. Translating it yields CASSTEGQGFRKTQYF.

This clonotype was seen a handful of times. The V and J genes are TRBV4-1 and TRBJ1-5; 7 nucleotides agree with TRBD1. This CDR3 has 14 amino acids. Per germline, CDR1 MGHRA and CDR2 YSYEKL. The ends lost 1 base at V and 5 bases at J; junction bases unmatched: 2. CDR3 region: CASSQGDSYQPQHF. Written as DNA, the CDR3 is TGCGCCAGCAGCCAAGGGGACAGTTATCAGCCCCAGCATTTT.

This clonotype appeared a few times. One end of the junction varies from germline; a read error may be responsible. V gene TRBV7-7 combines with J gene TRBJ2-5, with TRBD2 matching over 10 bases. Germline V gene sequence: CDR1 SSHAT, CDR2 FNYEAQ (reference sequence). The CDR3 is 16 residues long. The CDR3 is CASSLASSGGRETQYF. The DNA for the CDR3 is TGTGCTAGCAGCTTAGCGTCTAGCGGGGGAAGGGAGACCCAGTACTTC.

The chain is built from TRBV28 and TRBJ1-2; tentative D call: TRBD1 (5 bases). The V gene lost 5 bases and the J gene lost 0 bases, with 16 bases spanning the gap. CDR1 and CDR2 from the germline V gene are MDHEN and SYDVKM. The CDR3 contains 16 residues. The CDR3 sequence is CASSHLGTDSNYGYTF. The CDR3 coding sequence is TGTGCCAGCAGTCACCTCGGGACGGATTCTAACTATGGCTACACCTTC.

This rearrangement joins TRBV30 to TRBJ2-7; 15 nucleotides align to TRBD2. The CDR3 covers 18 residues. V lost 4 bases and J lost 2; bases outside the gene matches: 12. Germline V gene lookup returns CDR1 GTSNPN and CDR2 SVGIG (reference sequence). The CDR3 coding sequence is TGTGCCTGGACTCGTGGACTAGCGGGAGGGCCACGGACCTACGAGCAGTACTTC. Its translation: CAWTRGLAGGPRTYEQYF. The full variable domain, its missing parts supplied by reference TRBV30 and TRBJ2-7, is SQTIHQWPATLVQPVGSPLSLECTVEGTSNPNLYWYRQAAGRGLQLLFYSVGIGQISSEVPQNLSASRPQDRQFILSSKKLLLSDSGFYLCAWTRGLAGGPRTYEQYFGPGTRLTVT.

This clonotype has ten or more counts. The chain has TRBV6-5 and TRBJ1-2, with D perhaps matching TRBD1 (5 bases). V was pared by 6 bases and J by 8 bases, with 16 bases between. The CDR3 consists of 13 residues. CDR1 and CDR2 (germline): MNHEY, SVGAGI. The CDR3 loop reads CASSPGTAGGYTF. In nucleotides, the CDR3 is TGTGCCAGCAGCCCCGGGACCGCGGGAGGCTACACCTTC.

This clonotype has ten or more counts. This chain's CDR3 is CASSRQGTPLHF. The CDR3 nucleotides read TGTGCCAGCAGTCGACAGGGAACACCCCTCCACTTT. The gene calls are TRBV27 and TRBJ1-6, with 7 bases matching TRBD1. Germline CDR1 reads MNHEY; CDR2 reads SMNVEV (reference sequence). V shed 5 bases, J shed 11 bases, and the junction held 3 bases outside the gene matches. The CDR3 consists of 12 residues.

This clonotype was counted a few times. The J gene is TRBJ2-5, the V gene TRBV28; maybe TRBD2 (6 bases). Germline values: CDR1 MDHEN, CDR2 SYDVKM. Trimming shortened V by 4 bases and J by 0 bases, and 15 bases separated the two germline ends. CDR3 length: 16 residues. CDR3 DNA: TGTGCCAGCAGTTCGGGGGAGCGCCCGTACCAAGAGACCCAGTACTTC. Protein product: CASSSGERPYQETQYF.

This clonotype has at least ten counts. The chain combines TRBV20-1 with TRBJ1-6; D may be TRBD1 (6 bases). This CDR3 is built from 15 residues. Trimming removed 6 bases at V and 8 bases at J, with 20 bases between. Germline assignment: CDR1 DFQATT and CDR2 SNEGSKA (reference sequence). The CDR3 loop is CSATLGYREYSPLHF. The CDR3 DNA reads TGCAGTGCCACCCTAGGTTACAGGGAATATTCACCCCTCCACTTT.

This clonotype has at least ten counts. The V and J genes are TRBV5-1 and TRBJ1-1, with a possible D match to TRBD1 (5 bases). With 0 bases removed from V and 0 bases from J, the gap between germline ends came to 21 bases. Germline V gene lookup returns CDR1 SGHRS and CDR2 YFSETQ. The CDR3 has 19 amino acids. CDR3 in amino acids: CASSLAVPGLPTMNTEAFF. CDR3 DNA sequence: TGCGCCAGCAGCTTGGCTGTTCCGGGACTCCCTACAATGAACACTGAAGCTTTCTTT.